The entry that follows covers one T cell receptor beta chain sequence. Its antigen is unknown. The V end was cut by 0 bases, the J end by 5 bases, with 11 bases between. CDR1 is SGHRS and CDR2 is YFSETQ in the germline V gene. The CDR3 extends over 14 amino acids. The record originates from a study of Ad26.COV2.S vaccination and SARS-CoV-2 variants. Study summary: Ad26.COV2.S arm of COV1001 included the donor. Study outcomes and limitations: Assessments of TCR breadth and depth may have underestimated the total T cell responses.

The data were produced by immunoSEQ multiplex PCR, yet TCRdb's version contains in-frame clones alone and is incomplete. Seen here are roughly 700,000 clones, about 89% observed once, and the top ten hold approximately 1.5%. Stated treatment: 19 received Ad26.COV2.S at low or high dose, single or two shots; 5 received placebo; per-sample allocation not given. Following the first vaccine or placebo injection, samples were taken on day 63. In Boston, the donor was an adult between 18-55 years of age. The specimen comprised peripheral blood, sampled in a trial of Ad26.COV2.S vaccine versus placebo. V usage is TRBV5-1 and J usage is TRBJ2-5, with D unclear. This receptor was taken from a person aged 18-60 years who received the Ad26.COV2.S COVID-19 vaccine or a placebo. The CDR3 region is CASSLATAEETQYF. The DNA of the CDR3 is TGCGCCAGCAGCTTGGCCACGGCGGAGGAGACCCAGTACTTC.